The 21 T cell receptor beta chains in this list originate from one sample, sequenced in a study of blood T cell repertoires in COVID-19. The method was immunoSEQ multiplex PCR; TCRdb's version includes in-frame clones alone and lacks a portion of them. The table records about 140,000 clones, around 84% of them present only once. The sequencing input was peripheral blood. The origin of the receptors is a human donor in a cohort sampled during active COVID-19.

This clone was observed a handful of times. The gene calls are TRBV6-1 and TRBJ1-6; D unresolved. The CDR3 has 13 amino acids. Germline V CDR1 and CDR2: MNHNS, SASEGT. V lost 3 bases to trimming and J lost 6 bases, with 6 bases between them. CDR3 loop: CASSDSSNSPLHF. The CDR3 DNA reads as TGTGCCAGCAGTGATTCGAGTAATTCACCCCTCCACTTT.

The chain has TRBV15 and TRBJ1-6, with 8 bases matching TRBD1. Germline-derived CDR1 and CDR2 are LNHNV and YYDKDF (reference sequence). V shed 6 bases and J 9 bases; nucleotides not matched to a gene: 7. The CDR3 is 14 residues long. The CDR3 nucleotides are TGTGCCACCAGTTCCGGGACAGGTTTTTCACCCCTCCACTTT. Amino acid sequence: CATSSGTGFSPLHF.

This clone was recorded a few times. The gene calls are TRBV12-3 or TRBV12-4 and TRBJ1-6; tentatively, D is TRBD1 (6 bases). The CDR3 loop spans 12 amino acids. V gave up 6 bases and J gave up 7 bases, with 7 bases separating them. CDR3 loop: CASRQGNSPLHF. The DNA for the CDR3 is TGTGCCAGCAGACAGGGCAATTCACCCCTCCACTTT.

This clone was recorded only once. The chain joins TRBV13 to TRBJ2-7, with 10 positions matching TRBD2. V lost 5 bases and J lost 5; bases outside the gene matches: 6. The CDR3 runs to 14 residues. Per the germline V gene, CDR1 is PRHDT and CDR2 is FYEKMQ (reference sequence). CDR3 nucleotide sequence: TGTGCCAGCAGCCCGTGGACTAGCGGAAACGAGCAGTACTTC. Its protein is CASSPWTSGNEQYF.

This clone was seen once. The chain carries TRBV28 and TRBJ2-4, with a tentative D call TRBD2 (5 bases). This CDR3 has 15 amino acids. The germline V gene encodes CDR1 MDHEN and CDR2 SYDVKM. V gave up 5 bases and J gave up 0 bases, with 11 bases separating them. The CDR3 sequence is CASSGVGIAKNIQYF. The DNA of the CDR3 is TGTGCCAGCAGTGGGGTCGGGATAGCCAAAAACATTCAGTACTTC.

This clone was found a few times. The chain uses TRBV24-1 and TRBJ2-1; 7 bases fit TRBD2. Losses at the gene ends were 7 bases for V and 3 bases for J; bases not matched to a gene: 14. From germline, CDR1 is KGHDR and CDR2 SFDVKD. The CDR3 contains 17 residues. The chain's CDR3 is CATRGPCWRECYNEQFF. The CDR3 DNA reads TGTGCCACCAGGGGACCGTGTTGGCGGGAGTGCTACAATGAGCAGTTCTTC.

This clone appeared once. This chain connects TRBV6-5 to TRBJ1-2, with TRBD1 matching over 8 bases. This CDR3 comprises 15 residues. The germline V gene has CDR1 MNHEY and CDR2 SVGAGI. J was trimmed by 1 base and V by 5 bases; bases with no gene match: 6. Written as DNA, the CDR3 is TGTGCCAGCAGTAGTCTGGGACAGGTTAACTATGGCTACACCTTC. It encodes CASSSLGQVNYGYTF.

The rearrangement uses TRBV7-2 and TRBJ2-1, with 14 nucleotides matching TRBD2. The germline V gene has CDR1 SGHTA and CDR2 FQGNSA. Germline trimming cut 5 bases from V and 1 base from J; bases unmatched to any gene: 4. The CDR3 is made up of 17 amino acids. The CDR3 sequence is CASSLGLAGGSYNEQFF. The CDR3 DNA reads TGTGCCAGCAGCCTTGGACTAGCGGGGGGATCCTACAATGAGCAGTTCTTC.

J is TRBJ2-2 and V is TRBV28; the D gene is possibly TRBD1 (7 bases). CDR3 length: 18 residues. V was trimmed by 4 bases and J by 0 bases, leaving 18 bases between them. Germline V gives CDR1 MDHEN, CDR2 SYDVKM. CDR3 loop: CASSSPPGGNTNTGELFF. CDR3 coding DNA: TGTGCCAGCAGTTCCCCTCCAGGGGGGAATACGAACACCGGGGAGCTGTTTTTT.

In DNA form, the CDR3 reads TGTGCCAGCGGAGGGACCCACCAAGAGACCCAGTACTTC. Translating it yields CASGGTHQETQYF. The V call is TRBV7-9, the J call TRBJ2-5; possibly TRBD2 for D (6 bases). CDR3 length equals 13 residues. Germline values: CDR1 SEHNR, CDR2 FQNEAQ (reference sequence). Deletions cut 8 bases from V and 0 bases from J, with 10 bases between.

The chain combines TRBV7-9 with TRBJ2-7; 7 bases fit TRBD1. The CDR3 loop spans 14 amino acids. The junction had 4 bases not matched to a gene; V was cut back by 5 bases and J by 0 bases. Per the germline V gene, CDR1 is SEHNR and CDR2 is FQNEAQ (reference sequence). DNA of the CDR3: TGTGCCAGCAGCCCCAGGGACAGCTCCTACGAGCAGTACTTC. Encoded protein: CASSPRDSSYEQYF.

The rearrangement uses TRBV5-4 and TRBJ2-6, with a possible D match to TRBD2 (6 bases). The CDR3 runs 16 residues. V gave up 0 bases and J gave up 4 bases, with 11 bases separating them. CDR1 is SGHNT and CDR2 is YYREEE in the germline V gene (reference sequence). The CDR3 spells CASSLAGGAGANVLTF. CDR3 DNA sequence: TGTGCCAGCAGCTTGGCCGGAGGGGCCGGGGCCAACGTCCTGACTTTC.

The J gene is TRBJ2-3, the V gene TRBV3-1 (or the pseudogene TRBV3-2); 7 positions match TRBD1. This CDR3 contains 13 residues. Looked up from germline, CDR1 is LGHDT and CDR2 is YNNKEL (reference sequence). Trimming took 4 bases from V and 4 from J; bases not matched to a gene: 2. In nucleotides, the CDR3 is TGTGCCAGCAGCCCAACAGGGGCAGATACGCAGTATTTT. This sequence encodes CASSPTGADTQYF.

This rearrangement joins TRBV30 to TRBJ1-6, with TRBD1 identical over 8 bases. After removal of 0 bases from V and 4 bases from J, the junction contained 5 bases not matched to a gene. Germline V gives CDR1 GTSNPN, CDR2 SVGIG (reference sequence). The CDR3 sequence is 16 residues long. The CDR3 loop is CAWSVRTGRYNSPLHF. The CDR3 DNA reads TGTGCCTGGAGTGTTCGGACAGGGCGGTATAATTCACCCCTCCACTTT.

As DNA, the CDR3 is TGCGCCAGCAGCTTGGGGTCGGTCCAAGAGACCCAGTACTTC. Translating it yields CASSLGSVQETQYF. This sequence joins TRBV5-1 and TRBJ2-5, with D uncertain. Trimming left V 0 bases short and J 1 base short, with 7 bases between. Germline CDR1 is SGHRS and CDR2 is YFSETQ. This CDR3 is built from 14 residues.

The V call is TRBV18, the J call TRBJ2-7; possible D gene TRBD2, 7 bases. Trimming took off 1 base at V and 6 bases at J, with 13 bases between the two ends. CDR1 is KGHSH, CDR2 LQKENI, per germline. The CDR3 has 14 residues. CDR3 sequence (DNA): TGTGCCAGCTCACCACGAACAGGGAGGGCCGAGCAGTACTTC. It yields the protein CASSPRTGRAEQYF.

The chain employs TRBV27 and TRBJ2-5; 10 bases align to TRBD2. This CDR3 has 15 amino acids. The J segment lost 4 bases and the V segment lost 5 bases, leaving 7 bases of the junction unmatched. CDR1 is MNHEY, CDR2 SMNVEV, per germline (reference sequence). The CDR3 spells CASSPGTSVRETQYF. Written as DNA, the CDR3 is TGTGCCAGCAGTCCCGGGACTAGCGTAAGAGAGACCCAGTACTTC.

The DNA of the CDR3 is TGTGCCAGCAGAAAGGGGGACCTCGTTGGAAAACTGTTTTTT. Translated: CASRKGDLVGKLFF. This chain joins TRBV6-5 and TRBJ1-4, with D possibly matching TRBD1 (6 bases). With 6 bases removed from V and 10 bases from J, the gap between germline ends came to 18 bases. This CDR3 has 14 residues. Germline CDR1 and CDR2: MNHEY and SVGAGI.

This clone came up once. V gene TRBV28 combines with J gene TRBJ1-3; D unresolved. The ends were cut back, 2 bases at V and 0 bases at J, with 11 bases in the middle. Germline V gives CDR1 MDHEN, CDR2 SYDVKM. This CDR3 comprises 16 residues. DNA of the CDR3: TGTGCCAGCAGTTTAGTTGCAGTTACCTCTGGAAACACCATATATTTT. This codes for CASSLVAVTSGNTIYF.

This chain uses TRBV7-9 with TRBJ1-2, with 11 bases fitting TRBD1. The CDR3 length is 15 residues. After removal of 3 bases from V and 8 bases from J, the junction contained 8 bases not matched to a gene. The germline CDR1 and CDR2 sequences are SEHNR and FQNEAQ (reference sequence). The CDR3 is CASSLRDRGNSGYTF. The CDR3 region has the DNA TGTGCCAGCAGCTTGCGGGACAGGGGGAACTCCGGCTACACCTTC.

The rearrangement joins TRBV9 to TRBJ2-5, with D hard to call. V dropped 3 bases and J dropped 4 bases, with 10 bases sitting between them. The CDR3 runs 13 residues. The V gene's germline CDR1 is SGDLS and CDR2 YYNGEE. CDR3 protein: CASSEAPRETQYF. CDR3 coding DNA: TGTGCCAGCAGCGAAGCACCTCGAGAGACCCAGTACTTC.